This is a list of T cell receptor beta chains from one sample in a study of cytomegalovirus exposure and HLA in healthy donors. TCRdb's table, derived via immunoSEQ multiplex PCR, lists solely in-frame clones and lacks some. The table lists some 130,000 clones, roughly 80% of them singletons. The specimen sequenced was PBMCs. The receptors here all came from a woman between 45 and 65 years old in good health and CMV-seropositive. Both conserved end residues are part of each CDR3. A D gene is named only where the DNA matches it firmly. Clone size is given for some rows only: seen once, a few or many times, or a class if the clone is expanded.

d_gene	v_gene	abundance	j_gene	CDR3aa	CDR3nt
.	TRBV14	.	TRBJ2-4	CASSQWGTLNIQYF	TGTGCCAGCAGCCAATGGGGGACACTAAACATTCAGTACTTC
.	TRBV18	.	TRBJ2-7	CASSPEIGGEQYF	TGTGCCAGCTCACCGGAGATCGGGGGCGAGCAGTACTTC
.	TRBV7-3	.	TRBJ2-5	CASSSLGEETQYF	TGTGCCAGCAGCTCACTAGGAGAAGAGACCCAGTACTTC
TRBD1	TRBV9	few	TRBJ1-4	CASSVGTGPTTNEKLFF	TGTGCCAGCAGCGTTGGGACAGGGCCCACAACTAATGAAAAACTGTTTTTT
TRBD1	TRBV2	.	TRBJ2-6	CASSGDRTGANVLTF	TGTGCCAGCAGTGGGGACAGGACGGGGGCCAACGTCCTGACTTTC
.	TRBV5-4	.	TRBJ1-1	CASSLATGNTEAFF	TGTGCCAGCAGCTTGGCAACAGGGAACACTGAAGCTTTCTTT
.	TRBV5-8	.	TRBJ2-4	CASSARTGRNIQYF	TGTGCCAGCAGCGCACGGACTGGTAGGAACATTCAGTACTTC
.	TRBV5-1	.	TRBJ2-7	CASSLSLGRTYEQYF	TGCGCCAGCAGCTTGAGTCTCGGCAGGACCTACGAGCAGTACTTC
.	TRBV27	few	TRBJ1-5	CASSLQDPNQPQHF	TGTGCCAGCAGTTTACAGGATCCCAATCAGCCCCAGCATTTT
TRBD1	TRBV6-5	.	TRBJ2-7	CASSYEGTGGNYEQYF	TGTGCCAGCAGTTACGAGGGGACAGGGGGGAACTACGAGCAGTACTTC
.	TRBV6-1	.	TRBJ1-2	CASSEVNGPGGYTF	TGTGCCAGCAGTGAAGTCAACGGTCCCGGGGGCTACACCTTC